This T cell receptor beta chain was recovered during a study of read filtering for tumor transcriptome and immune sequencing (dated by TCRdb to 2018 to 2020). Study-level background: Of the patients in the cohort, about 17 were male and more than 12 were female, and their mean age was approximately 66 years, with a range of about 47 to 80. Using the same bone marrow samples, the study compared TCR repertoires obtained by targeted immune repertoire sequencing with those obtained by bulk whole-transcriptome sequencing. After DNase treatment, whole-transcriptome libraries were prepared with the TruSeq RNA Access Library Prep Kit. As a main aim, a read-filtering strategy for immune repertoire data was addressed, with the specific question being whether clonotypes supported by a single read should be removed. By revised international staging, 8 patients were R-ISS I, under 20 were R-ISS II and roughly seven were R-ISS III. TCR-region mapped reads per sample ranged from about 4 to 10.27 million with IR-seq versus only about 75 to 1,400 with RNA-seq. What the authors observed across the whole study: IR-seq captured clonotypes at much higher depth and more reliably than RNA-seq, and smaller IR-seq throughput sufficed to identify most shared clonotypes. The correlation between IR-seq and RNA-seq shared clonotype proportions was increased by removal of single-read clonotypes. The sorted CD138-negative fraction was composed of a mixed bone marrow immune population rather than of purified T cells. In IR-seq, about 82% of clonotypes but approximately 3.2% of total reads were represented by single-read clonotypes, whereas in RNA-seq, less than 75% of clonotypes and more than 35% of reads were represented by single-read clonotypes.

This clonotype was detected ten times or more. Its antigen is currently not known. No per-base quality is available; no much larger clone lies one base away. Trimming accounts for 1 base at V and 5 bases at J, while the number of junction bases matched to no gene is 5. In the germline V gene, CDR1 corresponds to SGHRS and CDR2 to YFSETQ. The CDR3 measures 15 amino acids from cysteine to phenylalanine. Only the CDR3 DNA is retained, 45 bases long and in frame from the first base. TCR libraries were built from approximately 400 ng RNA with the Immunoverse kit, using molecular barcoded adaptors covering alpha/delta and beta/gamma chains. TCR library preparation used the same RNA that was used for transcriptome sequencing. An Illumina HiSeq 4000 with 2 x 150 cycles was used to sequence the TCR libraries. In the authors' own workflow: Using MiXCR, which included quality filtering and error correction, TCR reads were aligned to human V, D, J and C references and then assembled into CDR3 clonotypes. The tcR package in R was used for analysis of clonotype counts and gene usage diversity. For inspection of raw mapping reads, RNA-seq reads were mapped by STAR aligner version 2.5.3a onto GRCh37 of the human genome. IR-seq fastq files were randomly downsampled with Seqtk 1.3 to test the effect of sequencing depth on detected clonotypes. TCRdb trimmed public reads at Q25 via fastp, called clones via MiXCR and kept in-frame beta chains. Under each unique CDR3 protein, matching rows form one entry showing the most common genes and DNA. Clone size and V and J calls follow TCRdb, not the original study. The sample table holds about 45,000 distinct CDR3 sequences, of which around 20% were seen once. Over 35% of the sample is in the top ten clones.

Every patient had bone marrow sampled at the time of active disease. Isolation of bone marrow mononuclear cells was performed by Ficoll-Hypaque density gradient centrifugation. CD138-negative cells were obtained by negative selection after labeling with CD138 magnetic microbeads on a MACS separator, removing myeloma plasma cells. Purity of the isolated cells was checked by flow cytometry on an Attune NxT using CD138 antibodies. TRIzol reagent was used to extract total RNA, which was then quantified with a NanoDrop spectrophotometer. Paired RNA-seq and IR-seq were performed on the CD138-negative bone marrow sample of each patient.

Sequencing input: a population of CD138-negative cells sorted from bone marrow. The intended sense of this specimen's cell subset or site label: bone marrow mononuclear cells depleted of CD138+ plasma/myeloma cells by negative magnetic selection. The rearrangement joined TRBV5-1 to TRBJ2-2; 7 bases in the middle match TRBD2. This sequence was found in a donor at least 40 years old with multiple myeloma. The nucleotide sequence reads TGCGCCAGCAGCTTGCGGGCGGGAGATACCGGGGAGCTGTTTTTT. It encodes CASSLRAGDTGELFF.